This record looks at one T cell receptor (beta chain) sequence and its context. What this receptor recognizes is not known. No base qualities exist here, and no much larger clone lies one base off it. Libraries were constructed by the immunoSEQ multiplex PCR assay. DNA from the CD4+ T cells that had been cultured and isolated underwent TCR beta CDR3 sequencing. Per the source publication's procedure: Non-productive TCR sequences were discarded, and reads were trimmed to the CDR3 region, with only CDR3s of 7 or more amino acids retained. The MANAFEST web app was used to pick out antigen-specific clonotypes by comparing their expansion in peptide wells with that in reference cultures. Positive clones required FDR<0.05 expansion versus reference and all other wells, odds ratio above 5, and frequency above 0.1% in two replicate wells. Clonotypes significantly expanded in SARS-CoV-2 spike wells and in at least one common cold coronavirus spike condition were defined as cross-reactive. Levenshtein distance calculated with the stringdist R package was used to assess CDR3 similarity, and unrooted trees were constructed with ape in R 3.6.1. TCRdb obtained this table from immuneACCESS and retained in-frame rearrangements with V and J assigned. These tables miss some clones; where compared with another copy, unresolved V genes account for less than half of the shortfall, and the remainder is unexplained. Clone size and V and J calls were adopted from that table, with D and trimming inferred from the DNA. A total of 60,000 to 80,000 clones appear in this sample, about 74% of them only once. The top ten clones comprise 2.2% of the sample.

These data come from a study of vaccination effects on CD4 cells after COVID-19 (dated by TCRdb to between 2021 and 2023). About the full investigation: In the ViraFEST assay, PBMC were stimulated with viral peptide pools, and antigen-specific CD4+ T cell clonotypes were then identified by expansion using TCR sequencing. Post-vaccine samples across the study were collected a median of 72 days after the second dose, with a range of 14 to 241. Each well held roughly 2.2 million PBMC cultured in IMDM containing roughly 4.9% human AB serum, about 10 IU/ml IL-2 and gentamicin, along with approximately 10 ug/ml peptides. SARS-CoV-2 spike-specific CD4+ TCR repertoires from before and after mRNA vaccination were compared in COVID-19 convalescent patients and in infection-naive vaccine recipients. Altogether, some ten COVID-19 convalescent patients and several SARS-CoV-2-naive healthy vaccine recipients made up the full study. In the study, cultures from other donors were sequenced using the Oncomine TCR Beta short-read assay on an Illumina iSeq 100. Overall study results and their limits: The study was limited by a small number of convalescent patients and lacked early post-infection timepoints. Both infection-induced and vaccine-induced clones contracted markedly at late post-vaccination timepoints, which is consistent with waning T cell responses. In healthy vaccine recipients, vaccine-induced clones were almost all SARS-CoV-2 mono-reactive, with only 1 of 255 cross-reactive with common cold coronaviruses.

After around ten days of culture, CD4+ T cells were isolated with the EasySep CD4+ T cell isolation kit. Each participant received two doses of an mRNA SARS-CoV-2 vaccine, either BNT162b2 or mRNA-1273. None of the healthy vaccine recipients had a prior SARS-CoV-2 infection, which was confirmed by nucleocapsid antibody tests that came back negative both before and after vaccination. Half of the culture medium was replaced with fresh IL-2-containing medium on days 3 and 7. Unless noted otherwise, every peptide stimulation condition was cultured in triplicate wells. PBMC were separated from whole blood using Ficoll-Paque Plus gradient centrifugation and were then either cryopreserved at -140C or used fresh. The QIAamp micro DNA kit was used to extract genomic DNA from the cultured CD4+ T cells. Reading the germline V gene (reference sequence) gives CDR1 LGHDT and CDR2 YNNKEL. The cysteine opens and the phenylalanine closes a CDR3 of 14 amino acids. CDR3 DNA only is kept here, 42 bases in frame from base 1. Deletion took 3 bases off V and 4 bases off J, with a span of 9 bases between the germline ends.

The sample consisted of CD4+ T cells from PBMCs cultured without peptide, taken after COVID-19 vaccination. The sequence came from a human donor who received a COVID-19 vaccine. The V and J genes are TRBV3-1 (or the pseudogene TRBV3-2) and TRBJ2-2; TRBD1 is a weak D gene call, 6 bases matching. The CDR3 region has the sequence CASSQGTLTGELFF. The DNA sequence follows: TGTGCCAGCAGCCAGGGGACACTCACCGGGGAGCTGTTTTTT.